The 2 T cell receptor beta chains given below trace back to one sample, sequenced in a study of T cell changes during pregnancy in multiple sclerosis. Libraries were prepared by immunoSEQ multiplex PCR; TCRdb keeps only in-frame clonotypes and omits some of them. The sample holds about 32,000 clones, about nine tenths seen once. The sample was CD8+ T cells from peripheral blood mononuclear cells, taken in the third trimester of pregnancy. Receptors originate from a female donor with multiple sclerosis, enrolled in a pregnancy study.

Relative to its sample, this clone is medium-sized. The V gene is TRBV7-8, the J gene TRBJ2-7; TRBD1 matches 7 bases. CDR3 length: 13 amino acids. Germline assignment: CDR1 SGHVS and CDR2 FQNEAQ. With 8 bases clipped from V and 4 bases from J, the junction kept 8 bases outside the gene matches. CDR3: CASAKGTAYEQYF. CDR3 bases: TGTGCCAGCGCCAAAGGGACAGCTTACGAGCAGTACTTC.

The V call is TRBV6-5, the J call TRBJ2-5; 9 bases agree with TRBD1. Germline loops: CDR1 MNHEY, CDR2 SVGAGI. The CDR3 runs 12 residues. V gave up 6 bases and J gave up 6 bases; unmatched junction bases: 2. In DNA, the CDR3 is TGTGCCAGCAGACAGGGGGCGAAGACCCAGTACTTC. Its translation: CASRQGAKTQYF.